The present T cell receptor beta chain was sequenced within a study of breast tumors, draining lymph nodes, adjacent tissues. CDR1 is SGHRS, CDR2 YFSETQ, per germline. The CDR3 is 16 residues long. The V segment lost 0 bases and the J segment 2 bases; nucleotides outside the gene matches: 4. Samples came from axillary lymph nodes draining the breast cancer. This clonotype was recorded at least ten times. Its antigen is not identified. TCRdb itself ran the multiplex PCR reads through MiXCR, one entry per CDR3 protein. The sample records 75,000 to 100,000 distinct CDR3 sequences, approximately 20% being singletons. Study-wide findings and caveats: Most tumor T cells seemingly derive from lymph node, then expand in tumor. Tumor T cell lymph node origin was a supported hypothesis, not proven. Compared with lymph nodes, tumors were less diverse; compared with nontumor tissue, more. Luminal-like breast cancer showed significantly greater tumor-nontumor repertoire similarity than basal-like breast cancer did.

This TCR derives from a female donor with breast cancer. Some clones in this sample may be carry-over from other donors' samples. The genes are TRBV5-1 and TRBJ2-7; 11 bases are a match to TRBD2. Sequenced sample: axillary lymph node tissue. As DNA, the CDR3 is TGCGCCAGCAGCTTGGCCAAGACTAGCGGGACCTACGAGCAGTACTTC. Its translation is CASSLAKTSGTYEQYF.